This T cell receptor beta chain was retrieved from a study of CXCR3-negative and CXCR3-positive naive CD8 T cells. TRB cDNA was prepared as libraries by UMI-labeled 5' RACE. After re-calling the 5' RACE reads, TCRdb lists one entry per CDR3 protein, DNA absent. Its table records roughly 100,000 distinct CDR3 sequences. The germline V gene has CDR1 SEHNR and CDR2 FQNEAQ (reference sequence). CDR3 length: 16 residues. This clonotype originated in a human donor in good health. Some clones in this sample may be carry-over from other donors' samples. The chain combines TRBV7-9 with TRBJ2-1; the D call of TRBD1 rests on TCRdb alone, since no DNA is present to check it. The specimen was naive CXCR3- CD8+ T cells from blood. The subset denotes: CD45RO-CCR7+CD27+CD95- naive CD8+ T cells lacking CXCR3 (TNR3-). CDR3 sequence reads: CASSPRATGAGNEQFF.